This record covers a single T cell receptor (beta chain). Its specificity is not known. The source of the sample is a study of T cell responses to AZD1222 COVID-19 vaccine. Germline V lookup: CDR1 SGHTA, CDR2 FQGNSA. The trim removed 3 bases at V and 3 bases at J, leaving 7 bases unmatched. This CDR3 is built from 16 residues. The method was immunoSEQ multiplex PCR; TCRdb's version includes in-frame clones alone and lacks a portion of them. The data hold around 6,100 clones, with more than 75% observed a single time. Findings of the study overall: Clonal diversity was possibly underestimated; the donors were predominantly white British and more often female. Spike-specific TCR breadth rose after two AZD1222 doses, and depth rose as well.

The sequencing here drew on peripheral blood, taken 28 days after the second AZD1222 dose. The sequence came from an adult who received the AZD1222 COVID-19 vaccine. J is TRBJ2-3 and V is TRBV7-2; 9 bases line up with TRBD1. The DNA for the CDR3 is TGTGCCAGCAGCTTTCCCGGACAGGGGCGGACAGATACGCAGTATTTT. Residues: CASSFPGQGRTDTQYF.